This T cell receptor (beta chain) was identified in a study of cytomegalovirus exposure and HLA in healthy donors. Background on the study: Later, an analysis reported that the 120 or so validation repertoires had used the same platform as the roughly 720 first-cohort repertoires. Study-wide points: In a later analysis, first-cohort TCR clusters were found to tend to co-occur in the approximately 120 validation repertoires. Reported results showed that the classifier diagnosed cytomegalovirus status with high specificity and sensitivity.

Trimming cost V 3 bases and J 3 bases; bases outside gene matches: 0. Germline CDR1 reads MGHRA; CDR2 reads YSYEKL. This CDR3 spans 13 amino acids. Comment on this clone: Its antigen is unidentified.

Only in-frame clones appear in the TCRdb table, and some are missing; sequencing was by immunoSEQ multiplex PCR. The sample lists 65,000 to 100,000 clones, under 95% occurring once. The sequencing sample was made of PBMCs. The clonotype comes from a woman aged 25 to 39 in good health and CMV-seronegative. This sequence joins TRBV4-1 and TRBJ1-1; TRBD1 agrees at 8 bases. The CDR3 reads CASSQDRDTEAFF. The CDR3, as DNA: TGCGCCAGCAGCCAGGACAGGGACACTGAAGCTTTCTTT.